This T cell receptor (beta chain) was sequenced during a study of cytomegalovirus exposure and HLA in healthy donors. Overall study results and limits: Cytomegalovirus-associated TCR beta chains were listed, numbering 150 to 200. In an earlier analysis, most TCR beta V segments were productive about 87% or about 30% of the time.

About this clone: Its specificity is not known.

Germline CDR1 is MDHEN and CDR2 is SYDVKM. Trimming stripped 7 bases from V and 6 bases from J, with 18 bases between. This CDR3 is 14 amino acids long. The PCR employed 60 Vbeta primers together with 13 Jbeta primers. The data were produced by immunoSEQ multiplex PCR, yet TCRdb's version contains in-frame clones alone and is incomplete. The sample consists of about 120,000 clones, nearly 80% of them appearing once. The chain carries TRBV28 and TRBJ2-5, with D possibly being TRBD2 (7 bases). The sequenced sample was PBMCs. The clonotype was recovered from a woman between 25 and 40 years old in good health and CMV-seropositive. The CDR3: CASTPRGGWQTQYF. The CDR3 nucleotides are TGTGCCAGCACCCCTAGGGGGGGCTGGCAGACCCAGTACTTC. Complete variable domain (other parts from reference TRBV28 and TRBJ2-5): DVKVTQSSRYLVKRTGEKVFLECVQDMDHENMFWYRQDPGLGLRLIYFSYDVKMKEKGDIPEGYSVSREKKERFSLILESASTNQTSMYLCASTPRGGWQTQYFGPGTRLLVL.